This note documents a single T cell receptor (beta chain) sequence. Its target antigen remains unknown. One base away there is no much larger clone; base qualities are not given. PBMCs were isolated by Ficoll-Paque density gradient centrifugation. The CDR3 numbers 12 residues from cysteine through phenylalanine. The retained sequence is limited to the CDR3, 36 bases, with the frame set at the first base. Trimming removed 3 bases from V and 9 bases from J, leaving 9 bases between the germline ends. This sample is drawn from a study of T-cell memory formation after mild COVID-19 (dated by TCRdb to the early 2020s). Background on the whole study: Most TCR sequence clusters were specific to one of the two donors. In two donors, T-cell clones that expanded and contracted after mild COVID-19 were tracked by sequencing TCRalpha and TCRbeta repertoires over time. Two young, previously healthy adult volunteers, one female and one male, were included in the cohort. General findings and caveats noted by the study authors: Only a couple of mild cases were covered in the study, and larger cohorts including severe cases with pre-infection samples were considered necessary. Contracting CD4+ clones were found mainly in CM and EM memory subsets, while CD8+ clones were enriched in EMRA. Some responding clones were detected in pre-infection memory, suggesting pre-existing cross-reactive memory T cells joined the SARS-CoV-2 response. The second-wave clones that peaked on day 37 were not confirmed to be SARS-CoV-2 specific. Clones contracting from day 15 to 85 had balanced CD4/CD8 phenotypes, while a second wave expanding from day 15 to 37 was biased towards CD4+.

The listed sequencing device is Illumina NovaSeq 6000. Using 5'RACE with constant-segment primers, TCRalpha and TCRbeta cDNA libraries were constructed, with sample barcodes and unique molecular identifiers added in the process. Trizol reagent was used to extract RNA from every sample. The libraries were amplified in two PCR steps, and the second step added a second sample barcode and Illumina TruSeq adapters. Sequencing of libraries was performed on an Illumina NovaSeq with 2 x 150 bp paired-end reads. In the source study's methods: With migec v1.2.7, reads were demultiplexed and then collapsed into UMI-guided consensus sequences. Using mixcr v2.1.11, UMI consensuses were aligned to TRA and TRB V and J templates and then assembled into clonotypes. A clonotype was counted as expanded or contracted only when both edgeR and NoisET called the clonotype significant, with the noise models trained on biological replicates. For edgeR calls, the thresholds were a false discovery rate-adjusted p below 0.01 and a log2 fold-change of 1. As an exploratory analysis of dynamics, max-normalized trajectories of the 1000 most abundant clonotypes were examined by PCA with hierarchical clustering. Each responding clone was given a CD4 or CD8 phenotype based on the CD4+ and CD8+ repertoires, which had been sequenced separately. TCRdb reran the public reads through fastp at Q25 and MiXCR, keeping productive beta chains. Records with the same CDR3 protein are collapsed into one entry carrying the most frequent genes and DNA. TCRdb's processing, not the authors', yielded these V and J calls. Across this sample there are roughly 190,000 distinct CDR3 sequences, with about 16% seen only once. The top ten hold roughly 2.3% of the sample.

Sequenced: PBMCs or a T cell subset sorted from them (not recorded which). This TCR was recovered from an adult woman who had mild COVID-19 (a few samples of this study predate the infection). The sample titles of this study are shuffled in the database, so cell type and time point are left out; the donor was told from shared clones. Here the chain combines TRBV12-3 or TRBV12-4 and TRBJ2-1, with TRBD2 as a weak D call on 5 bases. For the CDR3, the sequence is CASSLAAAEQFF. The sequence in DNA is TGTGCCAGCAGTTTGGCAGCGGCTGAGCAGTTCTTC.